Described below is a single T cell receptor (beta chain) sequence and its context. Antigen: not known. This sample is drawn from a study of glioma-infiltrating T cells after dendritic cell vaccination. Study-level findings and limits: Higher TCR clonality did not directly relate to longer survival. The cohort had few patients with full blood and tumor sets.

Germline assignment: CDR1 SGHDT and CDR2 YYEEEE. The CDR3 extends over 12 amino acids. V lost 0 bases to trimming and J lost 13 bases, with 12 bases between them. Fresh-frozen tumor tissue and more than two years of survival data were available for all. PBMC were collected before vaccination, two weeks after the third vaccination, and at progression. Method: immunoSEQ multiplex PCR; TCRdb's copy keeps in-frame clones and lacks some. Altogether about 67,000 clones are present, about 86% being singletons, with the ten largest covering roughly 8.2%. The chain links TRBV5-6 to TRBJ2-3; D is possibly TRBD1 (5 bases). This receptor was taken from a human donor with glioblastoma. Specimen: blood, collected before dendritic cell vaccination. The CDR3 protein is CASSLAGPREYF. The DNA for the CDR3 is TGTGCCAGCAGCTTGGCCGGCCCCAGGGAGTATTTT.